What follows is one T cell receptor beta chain and its context. Its specificity is not known. The assay was immunoSEQ multiplex PCR, and TCRdb's table has in-frame clones only and misses some. Of roughly 700,000 clones listed, less than 85% were seen once; the top ten hold approximately 1.7%. These data originate in a study of shared clonotypes between healthy human individuals. Study observations and caveats: Clonotype sharing among donors, it was expected, would be affected by sequencing depth. With a handful of donors compared, around 5% of naive CD4 clonotypes were shared. Large depth notwithstanding, sorted-subset sequencing proved incomplete by rarefaction.

Between the trimmed V and J ends, which lost 7 bases and 5 bases, there was a span of 6 bases. The CDR3 is 11 residues long. From germline, CDR1 is MDHEN and CDR2 SYDVKM. The sequenced material came from memory CD4+ T cells sorted from blood. Subset of the sample: CD45RA-negative fraction. This receptor was obtained from a woman aged 25 to 39 in good health. The rearrangement links TRBV28 to TRBJ1-5; no firm D call. As DNA, the CDR3 is TGTGCCAGCACTACAGATCAGCCCCAGCATTTT. Translation: CASTTDQPQHF.